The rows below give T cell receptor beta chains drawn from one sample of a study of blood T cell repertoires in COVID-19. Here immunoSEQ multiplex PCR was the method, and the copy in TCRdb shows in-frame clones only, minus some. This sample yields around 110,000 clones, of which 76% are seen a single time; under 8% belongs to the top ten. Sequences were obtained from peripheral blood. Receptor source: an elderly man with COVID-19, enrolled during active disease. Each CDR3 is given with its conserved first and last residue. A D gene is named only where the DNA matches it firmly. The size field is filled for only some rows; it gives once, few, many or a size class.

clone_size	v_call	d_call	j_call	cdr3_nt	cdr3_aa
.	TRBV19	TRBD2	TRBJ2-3	TGTGCCAGTAGTATCTGGCGGGGGGGCACAGATACGCAGTATTTT	CASSIWRGGTDTQYF
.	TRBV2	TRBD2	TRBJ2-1	TGTGCCAGCAGTGTGAGGGCACTAGCGGGAGATGGTGAGCAGTTCTTC	CASSVRALAGDGEQFF
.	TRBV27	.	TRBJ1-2	TGTGCCAGCAGTTTATACGGGGGGAAAGGTGGCTACACCTTC	CASSLYGGKGGYTF
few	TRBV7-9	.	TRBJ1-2	TGTGCCAGCAGCTTAGGCGGGGGTCGAGACTATGGCTACACCTTC	CASSLGGGRDYGYTF
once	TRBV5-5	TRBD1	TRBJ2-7	TGTGCCAGCAGCCCGGGACAGGGGATCGAGCAGTACTTC	CASSPGQGIEQYF
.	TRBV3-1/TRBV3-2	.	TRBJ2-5	TGTGCCAGCAGCCCGTCCCTGGCTAGCAGACAAGAGACCCAGTACTTC	CASSPSLASRQETQYF
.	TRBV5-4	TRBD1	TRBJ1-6	TGTGCCAGCAGGGCGACAGGGGTCGGTTCCTATAATTCACCCCTCCACTTT	CASRATGVGSYNSPLHF
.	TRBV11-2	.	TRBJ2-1	TGTGCCAGCAGCCTCTCGTTCAGGGGGAGGTCCTACAATGAGCAGTTCTTC	CASSLSFRGRSYNEQFF
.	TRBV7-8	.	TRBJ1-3	TGTGCCAGCAGCGCGACAGGAACCTCTGGAAACACCATATATTTT	CASSATGTSGNTIYF
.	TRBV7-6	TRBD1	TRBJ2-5	TGTGCCAGCAGCATGGGGCCGGGACAGCAAGAGACCCAGTACTTC	CASSMGPGQQETQYF
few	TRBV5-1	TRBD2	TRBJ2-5	TGCGCCAGCAGATGGCTAGCGGCGAAGGGAGAGACCCAGTACTTC	CASRWLAAKGETQYF
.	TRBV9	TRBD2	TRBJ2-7	TGTGCCAGCAGCGTAGGAGGGACTAGCGGTTCCTACGAGCAGTACTTC	CASSVGGTSGSYEQYF
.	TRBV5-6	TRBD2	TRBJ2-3	TGTGCCAGCAGCTTCCTAGCGGGAGGGCAAGTAGATACGCAGTATTTT	CASSFLAGGQVDTQYF
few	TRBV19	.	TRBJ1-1	TGTGCCACCGGGGACACCTCGAACACTGAAGCTTTCTTT	CATGDTSNTEAFF
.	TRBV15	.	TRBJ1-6	TGTGCCACCAGCAGAGATTGGTCCAAAGCCAATTCACCCCTCCACTTT	CATSRDWSKANSPLHF
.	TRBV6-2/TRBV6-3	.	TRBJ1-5	TGTGCCAGCAGTTACTCGACGGGGGGCGGGCGTAGCAATCAGCCCCAGCATTTT	CASSYSTGGGRSNQPQHF
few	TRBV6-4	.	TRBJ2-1	TGTGCCAGCAGGGGACCCGGGACTCCTGTCTATTTGTGCAATGAGCAGTTCTTC	CASRGPGTPVYLCNEQFF
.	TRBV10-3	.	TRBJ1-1	TGTGCCATCAGTCTAGGGGGGGAGACTGAAGCTTTCTTT	CAISLGGETEAFF
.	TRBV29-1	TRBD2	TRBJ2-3	TGCAGCGTTGCAAAGCGACTAGCGACCGAAGATACGCAGTATTTT	CSVAKRLATEDTQYF
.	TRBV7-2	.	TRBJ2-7	TGTGCCAGCAGCGAACCACCTGACAGAATCTACTACGAGCAGTACTTC	CASSEPPDRIYYEQYF
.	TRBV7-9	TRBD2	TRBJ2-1	TGTGCCAGCAGCTCCCTCCCGGGACTATTCCCGGTTGAGCAGTTCTTC	CASSSLPGLFPVEQFF
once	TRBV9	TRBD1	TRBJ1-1	TGTGCCAGCAGCGCCCAAGGGACAGCGAACACTGAAGCTTTCTTT	CASSAQGTANTEAFF
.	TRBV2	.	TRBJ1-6	TGTGCCAGCAGTGCGGCGGGAGGGAATTCACCCCTCCACTTT	CASSAAGGNSPLHF
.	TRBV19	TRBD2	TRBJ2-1	TGTGCCAGTACCCAGCGGGGGATGGGGGACGAGCAGTTCTTC	CASTQRGMGDEQFF
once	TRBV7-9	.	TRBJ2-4	TGTGCCAGCAGCACTAGCCCAGGGATAGCCAAAAACATTCAGTACTTC	CASSTSPGIAKNIQYF
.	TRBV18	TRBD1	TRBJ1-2	TGTGCCAGCTCACCGGACCCAGGGGGTCGCGGCTACACCTTC	CASSPDPGGRGYTF
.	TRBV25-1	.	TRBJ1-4	TGTGCCAGCAGTGAAGAGCGGACCGCCACCGAAAAACTGTTTTTT	CASSEERTATEKLFF